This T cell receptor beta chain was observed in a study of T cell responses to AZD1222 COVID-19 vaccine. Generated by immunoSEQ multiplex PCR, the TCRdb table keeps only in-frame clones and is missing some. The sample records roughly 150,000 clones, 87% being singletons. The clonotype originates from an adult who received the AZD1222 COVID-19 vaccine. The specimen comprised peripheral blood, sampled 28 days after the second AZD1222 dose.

In DNA form, the CDR3 reads TGTGCCAGCAGTTCTTCTGGACAGTACTTTTCCTACGAGCAGTACTTC. Translating it yields CASSSSGQYFSYEQYF. The rearrangement joins TRBV7-9 to TRBJ2-7; maybe TRBD1 (6 bases). Germline lookup yields CDR1 SEHNR and CDR2 FQNEAQ (reference sequence). This CDR3 region has 16 residues. V dropped 6 bases and J dropped 1 base, with 19 bases sitting between them.